The 21 T cell receptor beta chains below were found in one sample sequenced in a study of T-cell reconstitution after alpha-beta-depleted transplantation in children. Researchers prepared the TCRbeta library using unique molecular identifiers, the study reports. TCRdb used MiXCR to reprocess the PCR reads, holding one entry per CDR3 protein. The repertoire holds around 800,000 distinct CDR3 sequences, with approximately 15% as singletons. This specimen was PBMCs, mostly from graft donor cells, taken 360 days after TCRalphabeta/CD19-depleted stem cell transplant. The receptor source for this set is a male patient aged 10-17 years who had a stem cell transplant for acute lymphoblastic leukemia, so the T cells may come from the graft donor.

The chain carries TRBV13 and TRBJ2-7; D perhaps matches TRBD2 (5 bases). The V end lost 5 bases, the J end lost 6 bases, and 17 bases lay between the germline ends. CDR1 is PRHDT, CDR2 FYEKMQ, per germline (reference sequence). This CDR3 region has 14 residues. The CDR3 is CASSPGRGSGEQYF. CDR3 bases: TGTGCCAGCAGCCCCGGACGGGGAAGTGGCGAGCAGTACTTC.

This sequence joins TRBV18 and TRBJ2-1, with 7 bases that match TRBD1. The germline V gene encodes CDR1 KGHSH and CDR2 LQKENI. J lost 8 bases, V lost 5 bases, and 6 bases had no gene match. The CDR3 loop spans 13 amino acids. CDR3 protein: CASSRTGRDEQFF. In nucleotides, the CDR3 is TGTGCCAGCTCAAGGACAGGTCGGGATGAGCAGTTCTTC.

The sample holds many counts of this clonotype. This rearrangement joins TRBV12-3 or TRBV12-4 to TRBJ2-3; 8 bases are a match to TRBD2. The J segment lost 1 base and the V segment lost 3 bases, leaving 3 bases of the junction unmatched. The CDR3 extends over 15 amino acids. DNA for the CDR3: TGTGCCAGCAGTTTCGAAGCGGGAGGCACAGATACGCAGTATTTT. This translates into CASSFEAGGTDTQYF.

The chain has TRBV7-3 and TRBJ2-1; D is uncertain. The V gene's germline CDR1 is SGHTA and CDR2 FQGTGA. V shed 2 bases and J shed 4 bases, with 18 bases lying between them. This CDR3 contains 17 residues. CDR3 nucleotide sequence: TGTGCCAGCAGCTTACGGGTGGGCCGCGGCTATTACAATGAGCAGTTCTTC. This sequence encodes CASSLRVGRGYYNEQFF.

This clonotype was picked up a small number of times. The chain is built from TRBV9 and TRBJ2-7, with 8 nucleotides matching TRBD2. J lost 7 bases, V lost 2 bases, and 8 bases had no gene match. The CDR3 is made up of 14 amino acids. Germline lookup yields CDR1 SGDLS and CDR2 YYNGEE. The CDR3, as DNA: TGTGCCAGCAGCGTGGGAGGACTAGCAGGAGAGCAGTACTTC. This sequence encodes CASSVGGLAGEQYF. Using reference TRBV9 and TRBJ2-7 for the parts outside the CDR3, the full variable domain is DSGVTQTPKHLITATGQRVTLRCSPRSGDLSVYWYQQSLDQGLQFLIQYYNGEERAKGNILERFSAQQFPDLHSELNLSSLELGDSALYFCASSVGGLAGEQYFGPGTRLTVT.

The table lists this clonotype with many counts. The chain joins TRBV4-2 to TRBJ2-7, with TRBD2 matching 10 bases. CDR3 length equals 16 residues. V gave up 4 bases and J gave up 3 bases; unmatched junction bases: 9. Germline V gene data show CDR1 as LGHNA and CDR2 as YNFKEQ. The CDR3 loop is CASSRSRASGSYEQYF. Written as DNA, the CDR3 is TGTGCCAGCAGCCGAAGTCGGGCTAGCGGGAGCTACGAGCAGTACTTC.

This clonotype was picked up a small number of times. This chain joins TRBV11-2 and TRBJ2-7, with a possible D match to TRBD1 (6 bases). Germline V gene sequence: CDR1 SGHAT, CDR2 FQNNGV. Trimming stripped 1 base from V and 4 bases from J, with 20 bases between. The CDR3 extends over 17 amino acids. The CDR3 region is CASSLVTGSLNPYEQYF. CDR3 nucleotide sequence: TGTGCCAGCAGCTTAGTGACAGGTTCCCTGAATCCTTACGAGCAGTACTTC.

V and J are TRBV7-2 and TRBJ2-7, with 10 positions matching TRBD2. Germline V CDR1 and CDR2: SGHTA, FQGNSA. The CDR3 spans 18 residues. V was clipped by 3 bases and J by 0 bases; unmatched bases: 11. The CDR3 nucleotides are TGTGCCAGCAGCTTGCGGACTAGCGGACCCAAAAGCTCCTACGAGCAGTACTTC. This codes for CASSLRTSGPKSSYEQYF.

The sample holds many counts of this clonotype. The V call is TRBV7-9, the J call TRBJ2-7; D gene unclear. This CDR3 comprises 13 residues. V lost 2 bases and J lost 2, with 7 bases in between. Germline V gene sequence: CDR1 SEHNR, CDR2 FQNEAQ (reference sequence). The CDR3 loop reads CASSLRLTYEQYF. CDR3 coding DNA: TGTGCCAGCAGCTTAAGGCTGACCTACGAGCAGTACTTC.

CDR3 bases: TGCAGCGTTGACCACCGGGTTGAGCAGTTCTTC. Translating gives CSVDHRVEQFF. The V gene is TRBV29-1, the J gene TRBJ2-1; no clear D gene. Deletions cut 3 bases from V and 9 bases from J, with 9 bases between. Germline CDR1 is SQVTM and CDR2 is ANQGSEA. The CDR3 runs 11 residues.

This clonotype was recorded at least ten times. The V and J genes are TRBV10-3 and TRBJ2-2; D is perhaps TRBD2 (5 bases). The CDR3 totals 16 residues. Trimming left V 5 bases short and J 4 bases short, with 17 bases between. Looked up from germline, CDR1 is ENHRY and CDR2 is SYGVKD. CDR3 DNA: TGTGCCATCAGTTCGCAGGCGGGCGTCGGCACCGGGGAGCTGTTTTTT. Translated: CAISSQAGVGTGELFF.

This chain uses TRBV2 with TRBJ2-5; D possibly uses TRBD1 or TRBD2 (5 bases each). V was trimmed by 4 bases and J by 10 bases, leaving 10 bases between them. The CDR3 spans 11 residues. Germline CDR1 and CDR2: SNHLY and FYNNEI. CDR3 sequence (DNA): TGTGCCAGCAGTGTCGAGGGGATCCAGTACTTC. It encodes CASSVEGIQYF.

This chain connects TRBV14 to TRBJ1-1; no definite D call. Germline V gene data show CDR1 as SGHDN and CDR2 as FVKESK. Trimming took 0 bases from V and 5 from J, leaving 13 bases between them. CDR3 length: 15 amino acids. CDR3 region: CASSQDILKSTEAFF. The CDR3 region has the DNA TGTGCCAGCAGCCAAGATATTTTAAAGAGTACTGAAGCTTTCTTT.

This clonotype was counted a few times. The rearrangement uses TRBV7-9 and TRBJ1-2; D perhaps matches TRBD1 (6 bases). From germline, CDR1 is SEHNR and CDR2 FQNEAQ (reference sequence). The CDR3 spans 13 residues. Trimming shortened V by 6 bases and J by 5 bases, and 13 bases separated the two germline ends. The CDR3 nucleotides are TGTGCCAGCAGACCTCAGGGGAATTATGGCTACACCTTC. Protein: CASRPQGNYGYTF.

The chain recombines TRBV5-5 with TRBJ2-1, with D tentatively TRBD2 (5 bases). V was cut by 6 bases and J by 0 bases, with 16 bases left in between. The CDR3 runs 16 residues. CDR1 SGHKS and CDR2 YYEKEE come from the germline V gene (reference sequence). The CDR3 region is CASTIAPSGSYNEQFF. In DNA, the CDR3 is TGTGCCAGCACCATTGCACCCAGCGGCTCCTACAATGAGCAGTTCTTC.

V is TRBV20-1 and J is TRBJ1-5; D is possibly TRBD1 (5 bases). The CDR3 extends over 14 amino acids. Trimming pared 7 bases from V and 6 bases from J, leaving 19 bases between. Germline V gene sequence: CDR1 DFQATT, CDR2 SNEGSKA (reference sequence). The CDR3 DNA reads TGCAGTGTTCACGACCAGGGTGGAAGTCAGCCCCAGCATTTT. Translated: CSVHDQGGSQPQHF.

The chain joins TRBV19 to TRBJ2-1; D not certain. The germline V gene encodes CDR1 LNHDA and CDR2 SQIVND (reference sequence). Trimming shortened V by 3 bases and J by 0 bases, and 15 bases separated the two germline ends. The CDR3 extends over 17 amino acids. The CDR3 DNA reads TGTGCCAGTAGTATCCTAGGACGGGTCAGCTCCTACAATGAGCAGTTCTTC. This codes for CASSILGRVSSYNEQFF.

The J gene is TRBJ2-7, the V gene TRBV6-2 or TRBV6-3, with D unresolved. CDR1 MNHEY and CDR2 SVGEGT come from the germline V gene. Trimming left V 8 bases short and J 2 bases short, with 13 bases between. CDR3 length: 13 residues. CDR3 region: CASSTETTYEQYF. The CDR3 DNA reads as TGTGCCAGCTCGACGGAAACCACCTACGAGCAGTACTTC.

This clonotype was seen a few times. The V and J genes are TRBV2 and TRBJ1-1; D unclear. Germline loops: CDR1 SNHLY, CDR2 FYNNEI. This CDR3 is built from 13 residues. Trimming removed 7 bases at V and 2 bases at J, with 11 bases between. The CDR3: CASNEEINTEAFF. CDR3 DNA sequence: TGTGCCAGCAACGAAGAGATTAACACTGAAGCTTTCTTT.

This chain joins TRBV12-3 or TRBV12-4 and TRBJ2-7, with TRBD2 matching over 14 bases. This CDR3 region has 16 residues. Trimming at V came to 6 bases and at J to 3 bases, leaving 7 bases not matched to a gene. The CDR3 coding sequence is TGTGCCAGCAGCCTGGGACTAGCGGGGGAAAACTACGAGCAGTACTTC. Translating it yields CASSLGLAGENYEQYF.

The rearrangement links TRBV5-1 to TRBJ1-1; no reliable D call. This CDR3 region has 14 residues. V was pared by 0 bases and J by 4 bases, with 10 bases between. Germline loops: CDR1 SGHRS, CDR2 YFSETQ. The CDR3 reads CASSLGQFPTEAFF. DNA of the CDR3: TGCGCCAGCAGCTTGGGGCAGTTTCCCACTGAAGCTTTCTTT. Variable domain in full (rest from reference TRBV5-1 and TRBJ1-1): KAGVTQTPRYLIKTRGQQVTLSCSPISGHRSVSWYQQTPGQGLQFLFEYFSETQRNKGNFPGRFSGRQFSNSRSEMNVSTLELGDSALYLCASSLGQFPTEAFFGQGTRLTVV.